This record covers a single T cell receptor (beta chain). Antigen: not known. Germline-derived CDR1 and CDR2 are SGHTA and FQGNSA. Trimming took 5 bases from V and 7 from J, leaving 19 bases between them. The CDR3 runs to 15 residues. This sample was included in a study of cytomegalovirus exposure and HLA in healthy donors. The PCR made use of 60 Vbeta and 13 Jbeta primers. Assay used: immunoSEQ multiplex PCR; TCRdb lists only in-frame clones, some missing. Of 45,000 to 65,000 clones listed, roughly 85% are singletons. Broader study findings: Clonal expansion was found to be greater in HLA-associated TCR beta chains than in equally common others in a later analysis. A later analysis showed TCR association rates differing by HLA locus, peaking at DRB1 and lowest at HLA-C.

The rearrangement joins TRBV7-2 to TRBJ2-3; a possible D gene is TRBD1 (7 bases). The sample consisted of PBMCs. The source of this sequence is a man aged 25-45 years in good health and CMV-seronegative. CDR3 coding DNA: TGTGCCAGCAGCCCACTTCGCGGGACAGACCATACGCAGTATTTT. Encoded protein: CASSPLRGTDHTQYF. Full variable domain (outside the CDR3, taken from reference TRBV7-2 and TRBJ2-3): GAGVSQSPSNKVTEKGKDVELRCDPISGHTALYWYRQSLGQGLEFLIYFQGNSAPDKSGLPSDRFSAERTGGSVSTLTIQRTQQEDSAVYLCASSPLRGTDHTQYFGPGTRLTVL.